The 18 T cell receptor beta chains given below trace back to one sample, sequenced in a study of shared T cell receptors in the human thymus. Generated by immunoSEQ multiplex PCR, the TCRdb table keeps only in-frame clones and is missing some. The sample lists under 700,000 clones, approximately 80% occurring once. The sample also formed part of further work on human thymus T cells.

The sequencing sample was made of thymocytes. These receptors were obtained from a boy under two years old with a congenital heart defect.

This clone was counted a few times. This chain uses TRBV28 with TRBJ2-7; D is possibly TRBD1 (5 bases). This CDR3 region has 18 residues. Germline-derived CDR1 and CDR2 are MDHEN and SYDVKM. The germline V and J ends were trimmed by 4 bases and 1 base, with 23 bases remaining between them. The CDR3 sequence is CASSSARHRGFPSYEQYF. The CDR3 DNA follows: TGTGCCAGCAGTTCCGCTCGACATAGGGGATTCCCTTCCTACGAGCAGTACTTC.

The chain is built from TRBV28 and TRBJ2-7; 15 bases are shared with TRBD2. V gave up 3 bases and J gave up 4 bases; unmatched junction bases: 7. CDR3 length: 17 residues. The V gene's germline CDR1 is MDHEN and CDR2 SYDVKM. The CDR3: CASSFGQGLAGGYEQYF. The CDR3 DNA is TGTGCCAGCAGTTTTGGACAAGGACTAGCGGGAGGGTACGAGCAGTACTTC.

This chain connects TRBV25-1 to TRBJ2-7; unclear D gene. CDR1 and CDR2 from the germline V gene are MGHDK and SYGVNS. The V and J ends lost 5 bases and 4 bases respectively, with 15 bases between them. This CDR3 has 14 amino acids. This CDR3 is CASSTTPTGYEQYF. The CDR3 nucleotides read TGTGCCAGCAGTACGACGCCGACCGGGTACGAGCAGTACTTC.

The gene calls are TRBV6-1 and TRBJ2-7, with TRBD1 identical over 7 bases. Germline V gene lookup returns CDR1 MNHNS and CDR2 SASEGT. After removal of 2 bases from V and 0 bases from J, the junction contained 10 bases not matched to a gene. The CDR3 is 17 residues long. CDR3 DNA: TGTGCCAGCAGTGAACCAGGACAGGAAAATTCCTCCTACGAGCAGTACTTC. This translates into CASSEPGQENSSYEQYF.

The chain couples TRBV9 to TRBJ2-7; TRBD2 matches at 10 bases. Germline V lookup: CDR1 SGDLS, CDR2 YYNGEE. This CDR3 is built from 17 residues. With V trimmed by 9 bases and J by 2 bases, 17 bases remained unmatched. This chain's CDR3 is CANKSAGGPGEPYEQYF. CDR3 nucleotides: TGTGCCAACAAGTCAGCGGGAGGGCCCGGGGAACCCTACGAGCAGTACTTC.

This clone came up once. V gene TRBV2 combines with J gene TRBJ2-3; no clear D gene. The CDR3 consists of 14 residues. The V and J ends lost 2 bases and 2 bases respectively, with 8 bases between them. CDR1 and CDR2 from the germline V gene are SNHLY and FYNNEI. The CDR3 DNA reads TGTGCCAGCAGTGAAACCCGCGACACAGATACGCAGTATTTT. Translated, it gives CASSETRDTDTQYF.

The chain combines TRBV11-2 with TRBJ1-4; no clear D. V lost 1 base, J lost 0 bases, and 12 bases lay in between. The CDR3 runs 17 residues. CDR1 is SGHAT and CDR2 is FQNNGV in the germline V gene. CDR3 residues: CASSLGRGSATNEKLFF. DNA for the CDR3: TGTGCCAGCAGCTTAGGTAGAGGGTCGGCAACTAATGAAAAACTGTTTTTT.

This rearrangement joins TRBV19 to TRBJ1-5; TRBD1 aligns across 9 bases. The length of the CDR3 is 20 residues. The V gene end was trimmed by 1 base and the J gene end by 2 bases; junction bases not matched to a gene: 15. Per germline, CDR1 LNHDA and CDR2 SQIVND (reference sequence). The CDR3 here is CASSIAPGSPTGGGNQPQHF. The CDR3 bases are TGTGCCAGTAGTATAGCGCCGGGGTCCCCGACAGGGGGTGGCAATCAGCCCCAGCATTTT. The full variable domain, rest sourced from reference TRBV19 and TRBJ1-5, is DGGITQSPKYLFRKEGQNVTLSCEQNLNHDAMYWYRQDPGQGLRLIYYSQIVNDFQKGDIAEGYSVSREKKESFPLTVTSAQKNPTAFYLCASSIAPGSPTGGGNQPQHFGDGTRLSIL.

The CDR3 reads CASSLTSGTSVPTDTQYF. For the CDR3, the DNA is TGCGCCAGCAGTCTAACCTCCGGGACTAGCGTCCCCACAGATACGCAGTATTTT. The rearrangement links TRBV4-3 to TRBJ2-3; 10 bases are shared with TRBD2. V lost 6 bases, J lost 2 bases, and 14 bases stayed unmatched. There are 18 residues in the CDR3. The germline V gene encodes CDR1 LGHNA and CDR2 YSLEER.

This clone has just one count. The chain has TRBV11-3 and TRBJ1-1, with TRBD1 matching 11 bases. The germline CDR1 and CDR2 sequences are SGHNT and YENEEA. Trimming at V came to 4 bases and at J to 3 bases, leaving 7 bases not matched to a gene. CDR3 length: 16 amino acids. DNA of the CDR3: TGTGCCAGCAGCTCCGTCCCGGGACAGGGGGACACTGAAGCTTTCTTT. Translated, it gives CASSSVPGQGDTEAFF. The variable domain in full, with the rest retrieved from reference TRBV11-3 and TRBJ1-1, is EAGVVQSPRYKIIEKKQPVAFWCNPISGHNTLYWYLQNLGQGPELLIRYENEEAVDDSQLPKDRFSAERLKGVDSTLKIQPAELGDSAVYLCASSSVPGQGDTEAFFGQGTRLTVV.

The chain couples TRBV9 to TRBJ2-1; 9 bases align to TRBD2. There are 15 residues in the CDR3. V lost 3 bases, J lost 6 bases, and 7 bases stayed unmatched. Germline loops: CDR1 SGDLS, CDR2 YYNGEE. This chain's CDR3 is CASSARAGGGNEQFF. CDR3 nucleotide sequence: TGTGCCAGCAGCGCCCGAGCGGGAGGAGGCAATGAGCAGTTCTTC.

V is TRBV9 and J is TRBJ1-1; D remains unclear. The CDR3 is made up of 13 amino acids. V was clipped by 4 bases and J by 4 bases, with 11 bases between them. Germline CDR1 is SGDLS and CDR2 is YYNGEE. The DNA of the CDR3 is TGTGCCAGCAGCCCCCCAGAGGGCACTGAAGCTTTCTTT. This codes for CASSPPEGTEAFF.

This clone occurred once. V and J are TRBV18 and TRBJ2-5; D is unclear. The V end was cut by 0 bases, the J end by 4 bases, with 12 bases between. The CDR3 consists of 15 residues. Germline V gene sequence: CDR1 KGHSH, CDR2 LQKENI. The CDR3 spells CASSPPNGIGETQYF. CDR3 coding DNA: TGTGCCAGCTCACCACCGAACGGTATCGGAGAGACCCAGTACTTC.

The genes are TRBV4-3 and TRBJ2-1, with a tentative D call TRBD1 (5 bases). Per the germline V gene, CDR1 is LGHNA and CDR2 is YSLEER. The CDR3 has 13 amino acids. V lost 4 bases, J lost 6 bases, and 10 bases lay in between. The CDR3 sequence: CASSLQRGNEQFF. The CDR3 coding sequence is TGCGCCAGCAGCCTCCAAAGGGGCAATGAGCAGTTCTTC.

The gene calls are TRBV4-1 and TRBJ2-5, with D maybe TRBD1 (5 bases). V was trimmed by 0 bases and J by 4 bases, leaving 15 bases between them. Germline V gives CDR1 MGHRA, CDR2 YSYEKL. The CDR3 has 16 amino acids. In DNA form, the CDR3 reads TGCGCCAGCAGCCAAGATGAACAGCACCAGGGAGAGACCCAGTACTTC. This codes for CASSQDEQHQGETQYF.

The chain is built from TRBV5-8 and TRBJ2-7, with 8 bases that match TRBD2. The CDR3 runs 14 residues. The germline gives CDR1 SGHTS, CDR2 YDEGEE. V dropped 9 bases and J dropped 0; count of bases not matched to a gene: 8. The CDR3 DNA reads as TGTGCCATCCCCCCCGGGACTAGCTCCTACGAGCAGTACTTC. Translated: CAIPPGTSSYEQYF. The full variable domain, with the rest looked up from reference TRBV5-8 and TRBJ2-7, is EAGVTQSPTHLIKTRGQQATLRCSPISGHTSVYWYQQALGLGLQFLLWYDEGEERNRGNFPPRFSGRQFPNYSSELNVNALELEDSALYLCAIPPGTSSYEQYFGPGTRLTVT.

The chain couples TRBV2 to TRBJ2-5, with 10 bases identical to TRBD2. In germline, CDR1 is SNHLY, CDR2 FYNNEI. The V and J ends lost 8 bases and 5 bases, in that order; junction bases with no gene match: 8. This CDR3 has 14 residues. CDR3 in amino acids: CASVRQREGETQYF. For the CDR3, the DNA is TGTGCCAGCGTCCGTCAGCGGGAGGGGGAGACCCAGTACTTC.

The chain uses TRBV4-2 and TRBJ1-4; TRBD1 matches 10 bases. V lost 5 bases to trimming and J lost 0 bases; unmatched junction nucleotides: 6. CDR1 LGHNA and CDR2 YNFKEQ come from the germline V gene. The CDR3 has 17 amino acids. DNA of the CDR3: TGTGCCAGCAGCTCCGACAGGGGGCCTGCAACTAATGAAAAACTGTTTTTT. Its translation is CASSSDRGPATNEKLFF.